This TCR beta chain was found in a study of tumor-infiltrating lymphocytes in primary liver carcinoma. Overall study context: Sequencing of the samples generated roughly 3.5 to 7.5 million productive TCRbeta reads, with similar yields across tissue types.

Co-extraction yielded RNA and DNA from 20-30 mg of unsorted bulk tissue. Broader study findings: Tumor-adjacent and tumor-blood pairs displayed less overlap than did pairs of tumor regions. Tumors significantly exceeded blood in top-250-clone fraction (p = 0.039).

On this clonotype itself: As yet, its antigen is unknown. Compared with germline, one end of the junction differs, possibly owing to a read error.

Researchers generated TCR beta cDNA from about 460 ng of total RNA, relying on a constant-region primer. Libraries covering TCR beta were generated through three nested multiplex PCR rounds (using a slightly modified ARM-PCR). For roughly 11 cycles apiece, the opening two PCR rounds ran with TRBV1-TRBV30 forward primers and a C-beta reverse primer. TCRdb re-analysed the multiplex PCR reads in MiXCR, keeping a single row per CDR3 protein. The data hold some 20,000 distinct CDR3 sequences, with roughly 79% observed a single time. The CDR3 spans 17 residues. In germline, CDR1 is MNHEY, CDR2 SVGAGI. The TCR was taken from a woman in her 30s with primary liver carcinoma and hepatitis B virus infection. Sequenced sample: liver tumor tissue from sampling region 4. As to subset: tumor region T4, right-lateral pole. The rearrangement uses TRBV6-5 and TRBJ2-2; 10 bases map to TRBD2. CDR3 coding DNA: TGTACCAGCCAGGACCGGCTAGCGGGAGTGGTTCGTGGGGAGCTGTTTTTC. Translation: CTSQDRLAGVVRGELFF.